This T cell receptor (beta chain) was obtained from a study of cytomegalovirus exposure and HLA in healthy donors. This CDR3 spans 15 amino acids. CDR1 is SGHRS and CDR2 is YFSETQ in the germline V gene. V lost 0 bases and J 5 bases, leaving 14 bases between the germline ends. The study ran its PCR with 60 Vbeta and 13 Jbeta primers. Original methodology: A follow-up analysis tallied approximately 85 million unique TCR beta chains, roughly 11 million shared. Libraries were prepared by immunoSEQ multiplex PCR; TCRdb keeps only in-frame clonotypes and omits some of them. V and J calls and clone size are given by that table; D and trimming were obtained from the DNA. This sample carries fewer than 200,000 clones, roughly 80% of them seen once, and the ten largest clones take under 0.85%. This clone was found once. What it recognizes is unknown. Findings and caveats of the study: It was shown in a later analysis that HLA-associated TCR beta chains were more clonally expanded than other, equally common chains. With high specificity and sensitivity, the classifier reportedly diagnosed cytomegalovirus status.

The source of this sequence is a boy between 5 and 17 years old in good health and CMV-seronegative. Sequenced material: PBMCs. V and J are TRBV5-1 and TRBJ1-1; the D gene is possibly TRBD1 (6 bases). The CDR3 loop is CASSLEPGARTEAFF. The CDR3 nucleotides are TGCGCCAGCAGCTTGGAGCCAGGGGCGAGGACTGAAGCTTTCTTT.